The T cell receptor (beta chain) under discussion was sequenced for a study of control samples from healthy donors and cancer patients. TCRdb's copy holds only in-frame clones and misses some; the assay was immunoSEQ multiplex PCR. Seen here are over 80,000 clones, around three quarters observed once, and the top ten hold about 10%. Trimming took off 8 bases at V and 5 bases at J, with 19 bases between the two ends. The CDR3 runs to 15 residues. Germline assignment: CDR1 LNHDA and CDR2 SQIVND (reference sequence). Sequencing was done on a sample of blood. The gene calls are TRBV19 and TRBJ1-5, with D unresolved. The receptor's source is a woman younger than 45 in good health. CDR3 in DNA: TGTGCCAGTGATCCCGGCGGGCAACTCTATCAGCCCCAGCATTTT. Translating it yields CASDPGGQLYQPQHF. Together with reference TRBV19 and TRBJ1-5, the CDR3 gives the full variable domain: DGGITQSPKYLFRKEGQNVTLSCEQNLNHDAMYWYRQDPGQGLRLIYYSQIVNDFQKGDIAEGYSVSREKKESFPLTVTSAQKNPTAFYLCASDPGGQLYQPQHFGDGTRLSIL.